This T cell receptor beta chain was recorded in a study of blood T cells in healthy people across ages. Study results and limitations: Higher diversity, along with more naive CD4+ cells, distinguished long-lived donors from aged donors.

Looked up from germline, CDR1 is MNHNS and CDR2 is SASEGT. The CDR3 covers 17 residues. Worth noting for this clonotype: Antigen unknown.

Each sample gave at least 6 million isolated PBMCs. Per individual sample, total RNA of at least 6 micrograms was extracted. Sample-barcoded 5' priming and a J-beta primer mix drove a second PCR of 7 to 11 cycles. TCRdb called the 5' RACE reads again in MiXCR, with one record for every CDR3 protein. The sample holds some 1.4 million distinct CDR3 sequences, about 40% seen once. The sequenced sample consisted of blood. The source is a woman aged 18-30 years in good health. V gene TRBV6-1 combines with J gene TRBJ2-1, with D uncertain. The tail of the sequence fits TRBJ2-7 better, so the J call may be wrong. CDR3 residues: CASSEASAGSSYNEQYF. CDR3 DNA: TGTGCCAGCAGTGAAGCGTCAGCCGGTAGCTCCTACAATGAGCAGTACTTC.